The next 32 T cell receptor beta chains were all read from a single sample in a study of immune evolution from preneoplasia to lung adenocarcinoma. Profiling relied on immunoSEQ multiplex PCR, and the TCRdb table lists in-frame clones only, not all of them. The table records more than 3,500 clones, 80% to 85% of them present only once. Sequencing input: FFPE normal lung tissue adjacent to the tumor. These receptors all come from a person aged 50 to 70 with lung adenocarcinoma.

The gene calls are TRBV7-9 and TRBJ1-2; TRBD1 agrees at 7 bases. Trimming cost V 5 bases and J 6 bases; bases outside gene matches: 9. The germline CDR1 and CDR2 sequences are SEHNR and FQNEAQ (reference sequence). The length of the CDR3 is 14 residues. The CDR3 sequence: CASSKIQGWDGYTF. Here the CDR3 DNA reads TGTGCCAGCAGCAAAATACAGGGGTGGGATGGCTACACCTTC.

The chain couples TRBV10-3 to TRBJ1-5, with 8 nucleotides matching TRBD1. V lost 5 bases, J lost 6 bases, and 9 bases stayed unmatched. The CDR3 has 15 amino acids. Germline V gives CDR1 ENHRY, CDR2 SYGVKD. The CDR3 reads CAISPDRASGQPQHF. CDR3 coding DNA: TGTGCCATCAGTCCGGACAGGGCGTCAGGTCAGCCCCAGCATTTT.

This clone was recorded once. J is TRBJ1-4 and V is TRBV7-2, with D maybe TRBD1 (5 bases). The CDR3 spans 15 residues. The germline V gene encodes CDR1 SGHTA and CDR2 FQGNSA. V gave up 4 bases and J gave up 7 bases, with 16 bases separating them. CDR3 sequence: CASSSLWGRGEKLFF. DNA for the CDR3: TGTGCCAGCAGCTCCCTGTGGGGGAGAGGTGAAAAACTGTTTTTT.

This rearrangement joins TRBV19 to TRBJ1-2; possible D gene TRBD1, 5 bases. The germline gives CDR1 LNHDA, CDR2 SQIVND (reference sequence). The CDR3 loop spans 14 amino acids. V was clipped by 3 bases and J by 7 bases, with 15 bases between them. The CDR3 DNA sequence: TGTGCCAGTAGTATGGCATTAGGGGACGGTGGCTACACCTTC. Amino acid sequence: CASSMALGDGGYTF.

J is TRBJ2-7 and V is TRBV4-1; D is unclear. There are 13 residues in the CDR3. V shed 1 base and J shed 7 bases, with 11 bases lying between them. Germline lookup yields CDR1 MGHRA and CDR2 YSYEKL. The CDR3 DNA sequence: TGCGCCAGCAGCCAAGCTCTTCGCCGGGAGCAGTACTTC. It encodes CASSQALRREQYF.

The chain has TRBV6-5 and TRBJ2-7; D perhaps matches TRBD2 (5 bases). The CDR3 is 14 residues long. Between the trimmed V and J ends, which lost 7 bases and 2 bases, there was a span of 15 bases. Germline loops: CDR1 MNHEY, CDR2 SVGAGI. The CDR3 reads CASNPRRPPYEQYF. The CDR3 DNA reads TGTGCCAGCAATCCCCGGAGGCCTCCCTACGAGCAGTACTTC.

Written as DNA, the CDR3 is TGTGCCAGCAGCCAAGAGCGGACCTTCTCCTACGAGCAGTACTTC. It specifies CASSQERTFSYEQYF. The rearrangement uses TRBV4-2 and TRBJ2-7; D gene ambiguous. The CDR3 loop spans 15 amino acids. V was pared by 0 bases and J by 0 bases, with 9 bases between. Germline V gene lookup returns CDR1 LGHNA and CDR2 YNFKEQ.

The chain recombines TRBV30 with TRBJ1-3; D ambiguous. The V and J ends lost 5 bases and 0 bases respectively, with 11 bases between them. Germline V CDR1 and CDR2: GTSNPN, SVGIG (reference sequence). The CDR3 length is 14 residues. The CDR3 DNA follows: TGTGCCTGGCATCTTCGGAGCTCTGGAAACACCATATATTTT. This sequence encodes CAWHLRSSGNTIYF.

V usage is TRBV28 and J usage is TRBJ1-4; no firm D call. Germline CDR1 and CDR2: MDHEN and SYDVKM. V was shortened by 6 bases and J by 0 bases, with 5 bases between the two germline ends. This CDR3 comprises 13 residues. The CDR3 protein is CASSPATNEKLFF. The CDR3 DNA sequence: TGTGCCAGCAGCCCCGCAACTAATGAAAAACTGTTTTTT.

V gene TRBV20-1 combines with J gene TRBJ2-1; 7 nucleotides match TRBD2. J gave up 15 bases and V 5 bases, and 7 bases lay outside the gene matches. From germline, CDR1 is DFQATT and CDR2 SNEGSKA (reference sequence). The CDR3 contains 10 residues. The DNA for the CDR3 is TGCAGTGCTCGAGCGGGAATCGGGTTCTTC. This encodes CSARAGIGFF.

V is TRBV4-2 and J is TRBJ2-7; D gene unclear. The germline V gene has CDR1 LGHNA and CDR2 YNFKEQ. There are 13 residues in the CDR3. Trimming took off 0 bases at V and 6 bases at J, with 9 bases between the two ends. This CDR3 reads CASSQDYGFEQYF. The CDR3 bases are TGTGCCAGCAGCCAAGATTATGGCTTCGAGCAGTACTTC.

The chain uses TRBV6-5 and TRBJ2-2, with unresolved D. V lost 2 bases to trimming and J lost 7 bases, with 11 bases between them. This CDR3 is built from 14 residues. Looked up from germline, CDR1 is MNHEY and CDR2 is SVGAGI. The CDR3 region is CASSYSPKGGELFF. CDR3 bases: TGTGCCAGCAGTTACAGCCCAAAGGGCGGGGAGCTGTTTTTT.

The J gene is TRBJ2-7, the V gene TRBV2; unclear D gene. CDR3 size: 14 residues. CDR1 is SNHLY and CDR2 is FYNNEI in the germline V gene. V lost 2 bases and J 0 bases, leaving 8 bases between the germline ends. The CDR3 is CASSERVSSYEQYF. The CDR3 bases are TGTGCCAGCAGTGAAAGGGTTAGCTCCTACGAGCAGTACTTC.

The rearrangement uses TRBV29-1 and TRBJ2-3; either TRBD1 or TRBD2 may supply D (5 bases each). Trimming removed 4 bases at V and 4 bases at J, with 15 bases between. The CDR3 contains 14 residues. Germline V gives CDR1 SQVTM, CDR2 ANQGSEA. The CDR3 nucleotides are TGCAGCGTTGTGGGACCCATGAGGCCAGATACGCAGTATTTT. Encoded protein: CSVVGPMRPDTQYF.

The chain employs TRBV5-5 and TRBJ1-1; the D gene is possibly TRBD1 (6 bases). Germline-derived CDR1 and CDR2 are SGHKS and YYEKEE (reference sequence). Trimming cost V 4 bases and J 4 bases, with 17 bases left between them. The CDR3 is 15 residues long. The CDR3 is CASSISHRDLTEAFF. CDR3 sequence (DNA): TGTGCCAGCAGCATTTCACACAGGGATCTCACTGAAGCTTTCTTT.

The chain is built from TRBV27 and TRBJ2-2; a possible D gene is TRBD1 (5 bases). This CDR3 is 14 amino acids long. Germline CDR1 and CDR2: MNHEY and SMNVEV (reference sequence). Trimming took 7 bases from V and 6 from J, leaving 15 bases between them. CDR3 in amino acids: CASKIRATPGELFF. Here the CDR3 DNA reads TGTGCCAGCAAGATCAGGGCAACCCCCGGGGAGCTGTTTTTT.

This rearrangement joins TRBV11-3 to TRBJ2-5; D uncertain. Trimming removed 1 base from V and 0 bases from J, with 9 bases in between. CDR1 and CDR2 (germline): SGHNT, YENEEA. There are 15 residues in the CDR3. This CDR3 reads CASSLGVGNQETQYF. CDR3 DNA: TGTGCCAGCAGCTTAGGAGTGGGTAACCAAGAGACCCAGTACTTC.

The chain combines TRBV29-1 with TRBJ1-1; D not certain. This CDR3 contains 13 residues. The germline CDR1 and CDR2 sequences are SQVTM and ANQGSEA. Between the trimmed V and J ends, which lost 2 bases and 1 base, there was a span of 8 bases. CDR3 region: CSVEHSSNTEAFF. CDR3 sequence (DNA): TGCAGCGTTGAACACAGCTCGAACACTGAAGCTTTCTTT.

This chain uses TRBV6-6 with TRBJ2-7; possibly TRBD1 or TRBD2 for D (5 bases each). CDR3 length: 12 amino acids. V was trimmed by 7 bases and J by 11 bases, leaving 18 bases between them. CDR1 MNHNY and CDR2 SVGAGI come from the germline V gene (reference sequence). The CDR3 coding sequence is TGTGCCAGCACCCGGGGCCGGGGTTCTGAGTACTTC. Its protein product is CASTRGRGSEYF.

V and J are TRBV19 and TRBJ1-5, with D tentatively TRBD1 (5 bases). The V gene's germline CDR1 is LNHDA and CDR2 SQIVND (reference sequence). The CDR3 length is 15 residues. Trimming cost V 8 bases and J 7 bases, with 21 bases left between them. The CDR3, as DNA: TGTGCCAGTGGAGGGCTACGGGGCTCAAGGCAGCCCCAGCATTTT. Encoded protein: CASGGLRGSRQPQHF.

This clone has just a few counts. The gene calls are TRBV4-3 and TRBJ1-1; D not certain. V was pared by 4 bases and J by 3 bases, with 9 bases between. The CDR3 runs 13 residues. Per germline, CDR1 LGHNA and CDR2 YSLEER. The chain's CDR3 is CASSPFLDTEAFF. The CDR3 coding sequence is TGCGCCAGCAGCCCGTTCTTGGACACTGAAGCTTTCTTT.

The chain uses TRBV5-2 and TRBJ2-1. TRBV5-2 is deemed a pseudogene. The CDR3 is made up of 13 amino acids. The CDR3 here is CASSFPGFDEQFF. CDR3 DNA: TGTGCCAGCAGCTTCCCTGGGTTCGATGAGCAGTTCTTC.

The gene calls are TRBV29-1 and TRBJ1-1; D gene ambiguous. The germline CDR1 and CDR2 sequences are SQVTM and ANQGSEA. Trimming cost V 4 bases and J 4 bases, with 7 bases left between them. This CDR3 spans 11 amino acids. The CDR3 loop is CSVVSSTEAFF. CDR3 nucleotides: TGCAGCGTTGTTTCCAGCACTGAAGCTTTCTTT.

The chain links TRBV6-6 to TRBJ2-3, with 8 bases identical to TRBD1. The CDR3 length is 15 residues. Germline V lookup: CDR1 MNHNY, CDR2 SVGAGI (reference sequence). V shed 6 bases, J shed 1 base, and the junction held 6 bases outside the gene matches. The CDR3 region is CASRLDRVGTDTQYF. DNA for the CDR3: TGTGCCAGCAGACTGGACAGGGTTGGCACAGATACGCAGTATTTT.

This chain links TRBV2 with TRBJ1-1; no clear D. The V and J ends lost 6 bases and 3 bases respectively, with 11 bases between them. Per the germline V gene, CDR1 is SNHLY and CDR2 is FYNNEI. The CDR3 has 13 amino acids. The CDR3 coding sequence is TGTGCCAGCAGAGACGGTTGGGACACTGAAGCTTTCTTT. Protein product: CASRDGWDTEAFF.

The V call is TRBV7-6, the J call TRBJ1-4; TRBD1 might be the D (6 bases). V lost 4 bases and J lost 7, with 16 bases in between. This CDR3 is built from 15 residues. Per germline, CDR1 SGHVS and CDR2 FNYEAQ. The CDR3 is CASSSLDQGSEKLFF. The CDR3 DNA is TGTGCCAGCAGCTCCCTCGACCAGGGGAGTGAAAAACTGTTTTTT.

The chain links TRBV7-2 to TRBJ2-3; TRBD1 agrees at 8 bases. The V gene end was trimmed by 4 bases and the J gene end by 6 bases; junction bases not matched to a gene: 9. Germline V gene sequence: CDR1 SGHTA, CDR2 FQGNSA. CDR3 length: 15 residues. CDR3 in DNA: TGTGCCAGCAGCTCGGCCGGACAGGGTGTGGATACGCAGTATTTT. It specifies CASSSAGQGVDTQYF.

The rearrangement joins TRBV5-1 to TRBJ2-7; 8 nucleotides match TRBD1. CDR1 and CDR2 (germline): SGHRS, YFSETQ. The ends lost 0 bases at V and 3 bases at J; junction bases unmatched: 5. This CDR3 has 15 amino acids. CDR3 in DNA: TGCGCCAGCAGCTTGGACGGACAGGGTTACTACGAGCAGTACTTC. This gives the protein CASSLDGQGYYEQYF.

The V gene is TRBV10-1, the J gene TRBJ2-7, with TRBD2 identical over 11 bases. The germline CDR1 and CDR2 sequences are WNHNN and SYGVQD (reference sequence). V trimming: 3 bases; J trimming: 2 bases; junction bases outside the gene matches: 3. This CDR3 comprises 15 residues. The CDR3 DNA is TGCGCCAGCAGTGAAGGGGGACTAGCGGCCTACGAGCAGTACTTC. Translating gives CASSEGGLAAYEQYF.

The V and J genes are TRBV27 and TRBJ1-1; D gene unclear. The CDR3 has 15 residues. V was cut by 8 bases and J by 8 bases, with 24 bases left in between. Looked up from germline, CDR1 is MNHEY and CDR2 is SMNVEV (reference sequence). The CDR3 loop is CASARTNSLTAEAFF. CDR3 DNA: TGTGCCAGCGCTCGGACGAATAGCCTAACAGCGGAAGCTTTCTTT.

The rearrangement uses TRBV7-9 and TRBJ1-1; no firm D call. The CDR3 is 15 amino acids. Per germline, CDR1 SEHNR and CDR2 FQNEAQ (reference sequence). V lost 0 bases, J lost 3 bases, and 11 bases lay in between. The CDR3, as DNA: TGTGCCAGCAGCTTAGCGCTGGGGATTTACACTGAAGCTTTCTTT. The encoded protein is CASSLALGIYTEAFF. The full variable domain, completed using reference TRBV7-9 and TRBJ1-1, is DTGVSQNPRHKITKRGQNVTFRCDPISEHNRLYWYRQTLGQGPEFLTYFQNEAQLEKSRLLSDRFSAERPKGSFSTLEIQRTEQGDSAMYLCASSLALGIYTEAFFGQGTRLTVV.

The V call is TRBV2, the J call TRBJ2-1, with 13 nucleotides matching TRBD2. Unmatched junction bases numbered 7, after V lost 4 bases and J lost 10 bases. CDR1 SNHLY and CDR2 FYNNEI come from the germline V gene. CDR3 length equals 15 residues. For the CDR3, the DNA is TGTGCCAGCAGTGGCTTGACTAGCGGGGGGAGGGAGCAGTTCTTC. It is translated as CASSGLTSGGREQFF.